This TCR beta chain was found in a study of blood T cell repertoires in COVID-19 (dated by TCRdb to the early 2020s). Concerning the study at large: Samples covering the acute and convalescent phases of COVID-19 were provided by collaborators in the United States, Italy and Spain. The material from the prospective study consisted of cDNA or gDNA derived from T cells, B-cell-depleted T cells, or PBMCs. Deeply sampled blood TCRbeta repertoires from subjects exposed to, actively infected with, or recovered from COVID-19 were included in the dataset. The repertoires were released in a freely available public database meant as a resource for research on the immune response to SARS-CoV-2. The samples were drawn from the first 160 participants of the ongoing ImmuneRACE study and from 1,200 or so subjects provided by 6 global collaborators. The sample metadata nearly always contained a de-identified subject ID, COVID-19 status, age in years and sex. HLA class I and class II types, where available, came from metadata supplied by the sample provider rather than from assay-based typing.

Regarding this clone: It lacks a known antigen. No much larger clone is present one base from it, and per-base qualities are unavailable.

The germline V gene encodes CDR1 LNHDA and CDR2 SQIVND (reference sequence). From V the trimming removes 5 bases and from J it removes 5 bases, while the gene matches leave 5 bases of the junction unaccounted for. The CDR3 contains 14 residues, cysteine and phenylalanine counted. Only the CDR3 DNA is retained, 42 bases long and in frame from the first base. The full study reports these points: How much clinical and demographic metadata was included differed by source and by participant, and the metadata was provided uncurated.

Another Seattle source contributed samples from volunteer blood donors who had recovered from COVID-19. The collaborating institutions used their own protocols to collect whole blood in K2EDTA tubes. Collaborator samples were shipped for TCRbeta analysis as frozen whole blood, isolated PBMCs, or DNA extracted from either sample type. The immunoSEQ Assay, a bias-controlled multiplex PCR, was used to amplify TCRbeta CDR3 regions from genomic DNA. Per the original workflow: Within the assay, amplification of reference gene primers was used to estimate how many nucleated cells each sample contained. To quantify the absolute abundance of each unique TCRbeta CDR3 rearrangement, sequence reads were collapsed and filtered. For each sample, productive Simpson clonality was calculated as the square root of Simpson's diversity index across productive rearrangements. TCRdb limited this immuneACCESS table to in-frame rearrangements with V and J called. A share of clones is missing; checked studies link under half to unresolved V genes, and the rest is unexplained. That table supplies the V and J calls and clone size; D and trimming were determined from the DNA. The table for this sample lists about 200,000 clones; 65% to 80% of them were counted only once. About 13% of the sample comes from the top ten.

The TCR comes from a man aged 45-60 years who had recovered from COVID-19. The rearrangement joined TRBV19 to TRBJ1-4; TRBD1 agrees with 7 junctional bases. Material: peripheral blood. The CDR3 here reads CASSWDSQNEKLFF. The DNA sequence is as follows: TGTGCCAGTAGTTGGGACAGCCAAAATGAAAAACTGTTTTTT.